Sequencing of this T cell receptor beta chain was carried out in a study of blood T cell repertoires in COVID-19. For the study at large: Sites across the United States, Italy and Spain contributed samples from acute and convalescent COVID-19.

The CDR3 has 16 amino acids. The ends lost 4 bases at V and 7 bases at J; junction bases unmatched: 8. Germline V gene data show CDR1 as SGHNT and CDR2 as YYREEE (reference sequence). Data came from immunoSEQ multiplex PCR; TCRdb stores just in-frame clones and leaves some out. The sample shows approximately 100,000 clones, over 75% of them seen only once. The receptor was derived from a woman aged 55-75 years with acute or convalescent COVID-19. Sequencing was performed on peripheral blood. This chain links TRBV5-4 with TRBJ2-1, with 13 bases aligning to TRBD2. DNA for the CDR3: TGTGCCAGCAGCCCCAGACTAGCGGGAGGTAGGAATGAGCAGTTCTTC. Amino acid sequence: CASSPRLAGGRNEQFF. The full variable domain, its missing parts supplied by reference TRBV5-4 and TRBJ2-1, is ETGVTQSPTHLIKTRGQQVTLRCSSQSGHNTVSWYQQALGQGPQFIFQYYREEENGRGNFPPRFSGLQFPNYSSELNVNALELDDSALYLCASSPRLAGGRNEQFFGPGTRLTVL.